Sequencing of this TCR beta chain was carried out in a study of blood T cell repertoires in COVID-19. Profiling relied on immunoSEQ multiplex PCR, and the TCRdb table lists in-frame clones only, not all of them. The data hold some 450,000 clones, with roughly 88% observed a single time. The CDR3 sequence is 13 residues long. The germline CDR1 and CDR2 sequences are SGHTA and FQGTGA. Trimming shortened V by 5 bases and J by 0 bases, and 7 bases separated the two germline ends. The chain carries TRBV7-3 and TRBJ1-1, with D unresolved. The source of this sequence is a woman aged 50 to 65 with COVID-19, enrolled during active disease. Source material: peripheral blood. The CDR3, as DNA: TGTGCCAGCAGCGTTTCGGTGAACACTGAAGCTTTCTTT. This encodes CASSVSVNTEAFF. The full variable domain, in which reference TRBV7-3 and TRBJ1-1 provide the parts outside the CDR3, is GAGVSQTPSNKVTEKGKYVELRCDPISGHTALYWYRQSLGQGPEFLIYFQGTGAADDSGLPNDRFFAVRPEGSVSTLKIQRTERGDSAVYLCASSVSVNTEAFFGQGTRLTVV.